This T cell receptor (beta chain) was recovered during a study of radiation and T cells in renal cell carcinoma. V lost 3 bases and J lost 2, with 11 bases in between. Germline V CDR1 and CDR2: MDHEN, SYDVKM. CDR3 length: 14 amino acids. The time point denotes: blood 4 weeks post-SBRT, at nephrectomy. Treatment noted: 15 Gy SBRT to primary tumor, nephrectomy 4 weeks later. Nephrectomy followed 15 Gy stereotactic body radiation by 4 weeks. Clear cell pathology was present in this patient's renal cell carcinoma. The protocol was immunoSEQ multiplex PCR, while the TCRdb copy is restricted to in-frame clones and leaves out a portion. The sample yields around 95,000 clones, around 83% seen once.

The sequencing here drew on blood, taken from a patient whose treatment included radiotherapy and nephrectomy. The chain combines TRBV28 with TRBJ2-7; D gene ambiguous. The TCR was taken from a man aged 55-75 years with renal cell carcinoma. The CDR3 loop is CASSLAEPPYEQYF. In DNA, the CDR3 is TGTGCCAGCAGTTTGGCGGAGCCCCCCTACGAGCAGTACTTC.